This TCR beta chain was observed in a study of T cell responses to AZD1222 COVID-19 vaccine. Points on this clone: As yet, its antigen is unknown.

Study observations and caveats: Repertoires were obtained solely post-peak T cell response. White British donors predominated, females outnumbered males, and clonal diversity was possibly underestimated. At 160-218 and 743-854, vaccine-associated CD4 TCRs were dominant, and they spanned spike.

Analysis merged second doses at about 4 or about 12 weeks. Sequencing was performed with immunoSEQ multiplex PCR; in TCRdb, only in-frame clones are kept and a portion is missing. The profile shows approximately 89,000 clones, 75% to 95% of them singletons. The input for sequencing was peripheral blood, taken 28 days after the second AZD1222 dose. This TCR was recovered from an adult who received the AZD1222 COVID-19 vaccine.

For the CDR3, the DNA is TGTGCCAGTAGTGTAGGACGGGGCTACACCTTC. Amino acid sequence: CASSVGRGYTF. V usage is TRBV19 and J usage is TRBJ1-2; no clear D. The germline V gene has CDR1 LNHDA and CDR2 SQIVND (reference sequence). The CDR3 extends over 11 amino acids. With 5 bases removed from V and 8 bases from J, the gap between germline ends came to 9 bases.